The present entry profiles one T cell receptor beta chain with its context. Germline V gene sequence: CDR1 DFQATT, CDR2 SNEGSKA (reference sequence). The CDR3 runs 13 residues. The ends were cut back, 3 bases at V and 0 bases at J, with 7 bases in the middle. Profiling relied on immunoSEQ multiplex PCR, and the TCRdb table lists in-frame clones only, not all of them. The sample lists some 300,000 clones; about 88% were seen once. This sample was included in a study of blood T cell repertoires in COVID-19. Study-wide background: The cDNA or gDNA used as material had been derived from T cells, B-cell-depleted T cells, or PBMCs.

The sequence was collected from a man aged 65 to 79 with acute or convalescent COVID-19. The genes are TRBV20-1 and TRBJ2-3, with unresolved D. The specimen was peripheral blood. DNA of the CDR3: TGCAGTGCTAGTTTGAGAAGCACAGATACGCAGTATTTT. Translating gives CSASLRSTDTQYF.